One sample yielded the 23 T cell receptor beta chains listed below, sequenced in a study of tumor and adjacent non-tumor tissue in lung cancer. The template was RNA from unsorted bulk tissue. A modified ARM-PCR protocol with three rounds of nested PCR amplified TCRbeta. One entry per CDR3 protein results from TCRdb running MiXCR on the multiplex PCR reads. The data show approximately 76,000 distinct CDR3 sequences, with around 70% seen just once and roughly 12% held by the top ten. The sample consisted of lung tumor tissue. The receptors here all came from a woman between 65 and 79 years old with non-small cell lung cancer.

In this sample, this clonotype turned up a few times. The V call is TRBV11-2, the J call TRBJ1-5, with D unclear. Germline-derived CDR1 and CDR2 are SGHAT and FQNNGV. Trimming cost V 6 bases and J 6 bases, with 12 bases left between them. This CDR3 has 13 residues. The CDR3 spells CASSYGRRQPQHF. The DNA of the CDR3 is TGTGCCAGCAGTTACGGCAGGCGTCAGCCCCAGCATTTT. The variable domain in full, completed from reference TRBV11-2 and TRBJ1-5, reads EAGVAQSPRYKIIEKRQSVAFWCNPISGHATLYWYQQILGQGPKLLIQFQNNGVVDDSQLPKDRFSAERLKGVDSTLKIQPAKLEDSAVYLCASSYGRRQPQHFGDGTRLSIL.

This clonotype was recorded many times. The chain joins TRBV28 to TRBJ2-3; no reliable D call. Per germline, CDR1 MDHEN and CDR2 SYDVKM. The CDR3 has 11 amino acids. Deletions cut 6 bases from V and 6 bases from J, with 7 bases between. As DNA, the CDR3 is TGTGCCAGCAGCACGCAGGATACGCAGTATTTT. This gives the protein CASSTQDTQYF.

The chain carries TRBV29-1 and TRBJ1-1; TRBD1 agrees at 10 bases. Germline CDR1 reads SQVTM; CDR2 reads ANQGSEA. V lost 4 bases and J lost 8; bases outside the gene matches: 10. There are 14 residues in the CDR3. The CDR3 here is CSVGLDRGDTEAFF. The CDR3 nucleotides are TGCAGCGTTGGTTTGGACAGGGGGGATACCGAAGCTTTCTTT.

The sample holds many counts of this clonotype. The CDR3 DNA reads TGTGCCAGCAGCCTCAGGACAGGTCCCGGGGAGCTGTTTTTT. This translates into CASSLRTGPGELFF. The gene calls are TRBV5-4 and TRBJ2-2; TRBD1 agrees at 7 bases. The V gene end was trimmed by 4 bases and the J gene end by 6 bases; junction bases not matched to a gene: 6. CDR3 length: 14 residues. Germline CDR1 SGHNT, CDR2 YYREEE (reference sequence).

In this sample, this clonotype turned up a few times. The germline gene is not matched at one end of the junction; a read error may be the cause. This chain connects TRBV6-5 to TRBJ2-5; the D gene is possibly TRBD1 (6 bases). This CDR3 is built from 16 residues. Germline values: CDR1 MNHEY, CDR2 SVGAGI. The CDR3 nucleotides read TGTGCCAGCAGTTACTCGCTTGGAGAGGGGGAAGAGATCCAGTATTTC. Translated: CASSYSLGEGEEIQYF.

Worth noting for this clonotype: This clone may be a read error of a much larger clone one base away. The rearrangement uses TRBV28 and TRBJ1-6, with D unresolved. Per germline, CDR1 MDHEN and CDR2 SYDVKM. The V end lost 8 bases, the J end lost 0 bases, and 8 bases lay between the germline ends. The CDR3 loop spans 14 amino acids. CDR3 sequence reads: CASARSSYNSPLHF. DNA for the CDR3: TGTGCCAGCGCAAGGAGCTCCTATAATTCACCCCTCCACTTT. The full variable domain, rest sourced from reference TRBV28 and TRBJ1-6, is DVKVTQSSRYLVKRTGEKVFLECVQDMDHENMFWYRQDPGLGLRLIYFSYDVKMKEKGDIPEGYSVSREKKERFSLILESASTNQTSMYLCASARSSYNSPLHFGNGTRLTVT.

The chain couples TRBV12-3 or TRBV12-4 to TRBJ1-2; 8 nucleotides line up with TRBD1. This CDR3 spans 15 amino acids. Trimming removed 9 bases from V and 3 bases from J; junction bases left unmatched: 12. The DNA of the CDR3 is TGTGCCAGTAGCTTCGGGGACAGGCTTTACTATGGCTACACCTTC. Its protein is CASSFGDRLYYGYTF.

V gene TRBV4-2 combines with J gene TRBJ2-2, with TRBD1 matching 9 bases. In germline, CDR1 is LGHNA, CDR2 YNFKEQ. The J segment lost 5 bases and the V segment lost 2 bases, leaving 6 bases of the junction unmatched. The CDR3 consists of 16 residues. CDR3 protein: CASSQPQGAETGELFF. The CDR3, as DNA: TGTGCCAGCAGCCAACCACAGGGGGCGGAAACCGGGGAGCTGTTTTTT.

V gene TRBV11-3 combines with J gene TRBJ1-3, with TRBD1 as a possible D gene (5 bases). V dropped 10 bases and J dropped 0 bases, with 28 bases sitting between them. The CDR3 is 19 residues long. Germline-derived CDR1 and CDR2 are SGHNT and YENEEA. The CDR3 protein is CAICQGHGTTNNSGNTIYF. CDR3 in DNA: TGTGCCATCTGCCAAGGACATGGTACCACAAATAACTCTGGAAACACCATATATTTT. The whole variable domain, remainder taken from reference TRBV11-3 and TRBJ1-3, is EAGVVQSPRYKIIEKKQPVAFWCNPISGHNTLYWYLQNLGQGPELLIRYENEEAVDDSQLPKDRFSAERLKGVDSTLKIQPAELGDSAVYLCAICQGHGTTNNSGNTIYFGEGSWLTVV.

About this clonotype: A much larger clonotype is one base distant, so this may be a read error. J is TRBJ2-5 and V is TRBV4-1; D remains ambiguous. CDR1 is MGHRA and CDR2 is YSYEKL in the germline V gene. CDR3 length: 15 amino acids. DNA of the CDR3: TGCGCCAGCAGCTCCCGGATTGAGAGCCAAGAGACCCAGAACTTC. It specifies CASSSRIESQETQNF.

This chain joins TRBV7-2 and TRBJ2-7; D not certain. This CDR3 is 14 amino acids long. Trimming pared 1 base from V and 2 bases from J, leaving 9 bases between. Germline CDR1 reads SGHTA; CDR2 reads FQGNSA. CDR3 sequence reads: CASSLGGFAYEQYF. For the CDR3, the DNA is TGTGCCAGCAGCTTAGGCGGCTTCGCCTACGAGCAGTACTTC. Complete variable domain (other parts from reference TRBV7-2 and TRBJ2-7): GAGVSQSPSNKVTEKGKDVELRCDPISGHTALYWYRQSLGQGLEFLIYFQGNSAPDKSGLPSDRFSAERTGGSVSTLTIQRTQQEDSAVYLCASSLGGFAYEQYFGPGTRLTVT.

In the case of this clonotype: One end of the junction does not line up with germline, which may come from a read error. The chain carries TRBV29-1 and TRBJ2-3; D is perhaps TRBD2 (6 bases). CDR1 is SQVTM, CDR2 ANQGSEA, per germline. The CDR3 has 12 residues. The CDR3 DNA sequence: TGTAGCGGTAACGGGAACACAGATACGCAGTATTTT. This gives the protein CSGNGNTDTQYF.

The V gene is TRBV4-2, the J gene TRBJ1-4; D may be TRBD1 (6 bases). Trimming stripped 2 bases from V and 0 bases from J, with 10 bases between. Per the germline V gene, CDR1 is LGHNA and CDR2 is YNFKEQ. This CDR3 spans 16 amino acids. The CDR3 DNA reads TGTGCCAGCAGCCAAATCAGACAGGCAACTAATGAAAAACTGTTTTTT. It encodes CASSQIRQATNEKLFF.

A word on this clonotype: This could be a read error, since a much larger clone is one nucleotide away. The CDR3 reads CASIKPRDRDYGYTF. As DNA, the CDR3 is TGTGCCAGCATCAAGCCTCGGGACAGGGATTATGGCTACACCTTC. V gene TRBV28 combines with J gene TRBJ1-2; 9 bases line up with TRBD1. V lost 7 bases, J lost 5 bases, and 11 bases stayed unmatched. This CDR3 region has 15 residues. CDR1 and CDR2 (germline): MDHEN, SYDVKM.

This chain uses TRBV10-3 with TRBJ2-2; a weak D match, TRBD1 (6 bases). CDR3 size: 16 residues. V was shortened by 7 bases and J by 2 bases, with 17 bases between the two germline ends. Germline CDR1 reads ENHRY; CDR2 reads SYGVKD. This CDR3 reads CAITTVTGSNTGELFF. In nucleotides, the CDR3 is TGTGCCATCACTACGGTAACAGGGTCCAACACCGGGGAGCTGTTTTTT.

This CDR3 is CSVVLGVADTQYF. The DNA of the CDR3 is TGCAGCGTTGTTTTAGGGGTAGCCGATACGCAGTATTTT. The rearrangement links TRBV29-1 to TRBJ2-3; D might be TRBD1 (5 bases). CDR1 and CDR2 from the germline V gene are SQVTM and ANQGSEA. V shed 4 bases and J shed 6 bases, with 14 bases lying between them. The CDR3 is 13 residues long.

Turning to this clonotype: Compared with germline, one end of the junction differs, possibly owing to a read error. The V gene is TRBV6-1, the J gene TRBJ1-2; D call uncertain. This CDR3 comprises 14 residues. Per germline, CDR1 MNHNS and CDR2 SASEGT. The CDR3 nucleotides are TGTGCCCGCAGTGAATCCGGCATAGTAGGCGGCTACATCTTC. Encoded protein: CARSESGIVGGYIF.

V usage is TRBV7-2 and J usage is TRBJ2-5; 7 bases fit TRBD2. CDR1 and CDR2 (germline): SGHTA, FQGNSA. Trimming cost V 8 bases and J 0 bases; bases outside gene matches: 3. This CDR3 has 13 residues. Written as DNA, the CDR3 is TGTGCCAGCCTGAGCGGGAACCAAGAGACCCAGTACTTC. As protein: CASLSGNQETQYF.

This chain links TRBV7-8 with TRBJ2-4; TRBD2 might be the D (6 bases). The CDR3 consists of 15 residues. V lost 8 bases, J lost 3 bases, and 17 bases lay in between. Germline CDR1 SGHVS, CDR2 FQNEAQ. The CDR3 loop reads CASDLGGAGKNIQYF. The CDR3 bases are TGTGCCAGCGACTTGGGGGGTGCGGGCAAAAACATTCAGTACTTC.

Notes on this clonotype: Mismatch with germline at one junction end may stem from a read error. The rearrangement links TRBV28 to TRBJ1-4; D call uncertain. The germline CDR1 and CDR2 sequences are MDHEN and SYDVKM. The length of the CDR3 is 16 residues. The CDR3 DNA follows: TGTGCCAGCAGTTTATATGTAAACTCCCAGTCTGAAAAACTATTTTTT. This encodes CASSLYVNSQSEKLFF.

This clonotype was seen many times. The V and J genes are TRBV4-1 and TRBJ1-4, with 12 bases identical to TRBD1. Germline V gene sequence: CDR1 MGHRA, CDR2 YSYEKL. Trimming at V came to 5 bases and at J to 8 bases, leaving 6 bases not matched to a gene. The CDR3 runs to 15 residues. The CDR3 protein is CASSKGQGAGEKLFF. DNA of the CDR3: TGCGCCAGCAGCAAGGGACAGGGGGCGGGAGAAAAACTGTTTTTT.

To note about this clonotype: At one of its ends the junction is not consistent with the germline gene, which may arise from a read error. This chain connects TRBV28 to TRBJ1-1, with D possibly matching TRBD1 (6 bases). The CDR3 totals 13 residues. Per the germline V gene, CDR1 is MDHEN and CDR2 is SYDVKM. CDR3 sequence (DNA): TGTGCCAGGAGCGGGGACACCCAGACTGAGGCTTTCTTT. Protein: CARSGDTQTEAFF.

As to this clonotype: One base away lies a much larger clone, so this may be a sequencing read error. The genes are TRBV5-4 and TRBJ1-1; D perhaps matches TRBD1 (5 bases). CDR1 and CDR2 (germline): SGHNT, YYREEE (reference sequence). CDR3 length equals 12 residues. The DNA of the CDR3 is TGTGCCAGCAGCCTGTGGGACGGTGAAGTTTTCTTT. This gives the protein CASSLWDGEVFF.